This record looks at one T cell receptor beta chain sequence and its context. This clone's antigen is unknown. The sample holds no much larger clone one base away, and base qualities are not on file. For every bulk PBMC sample, a fixed 350 ng of DNA was loaded. TCR beta CDR3 sequences were amplified from genomic DNA using the immunoSEQ TCRb Assay kit according to manufacturer instructions. The KAPA Library Quantification Kit for Illumina platforms was used to quantify the pooled libraries by qPCR. Pooled libraries were sequenced on an Illumina NextSeq 500, clustered at roughly 0.55-1.1 pM. Under the source paper's analysis protocol: The TCR data were analyzed using immunoSEQ ANALYZER and the R LymphoSeq package. A rearrangement efficiency score was calculated as productive divided by the sum of productive and non-productive CDR3 sequences. Within each patient, timepoints were compared pairwise for clonality, measured with the Gini coefficient, and for diversity, measured with the Renyi index at alpha=1. Clonal relatedness used an edit distance of 3, and repertoire similarity used the Bhattacharyya coefficient, both computed in LymphoSeq. To classify response, a linear discriminant analysis based on week-3 changes in clonality and diversity was built using the R MASS and caret packages. Drawn from immuneACCESS, this table holds only the in-frame rearrangements with V and J called that TCRdb kept. Clones are partly lost; checked studies trace under half to an unresolved V gene and leave the rest unexplained. From that table come the V and J calls and clone size; the DNA was used to work out D and trimming. Counted in this sample were 7,000 to 8,500 clones; roughly 91% of them appeared once. 2.3% of the sample is in the top ten clones.

The germline V end is reduced by 8 bases and the J end by 3 bases; junction bases left unmatched: 6. The CDR3, from cysteine to phenylalanine, totals 14 residues. Of all the DNA, just the CDR3 is kept, 42 bases in frame from base 1. The germline V gene (reference sequence) provides CDR1 MNHNY and CDR2 SVGAGI. These data belong to a study of blood T cell dynamics during melanoma immunotherapy (dated by TCRdb to about 2020). Notes on the research overall: Patients had metastatic melanoma and received first-line pembrolizumab or nivolumab plus ipilimumab as standard of care in the United Kingdom. To identify early correlates of response, the study profiled peripheral T cell receptor repertoires in patients with metastatic melanoma before and after one cycle of checkpoint inhibitor therapy. The training cohort was made up of consecutive patients, while a further independent group of patients from the same centre was pooled to form an external validation set.

The investigation overall reported the following: The study was unable to establish whether the T cell clones driving the repertoire changes were melanoma-specific or instead reflected general immune activation. A bifurcated reorganization of the PBMC repertoire at W3, with increased clonality or increased diversity, was observed in patients who later achieved disease control, unlike in progressors. The relatively small sample size was acknowledged as something that could potentially limit how far the results can be generalized.

What the time point label conveys for this sample: week 3, after first cycle of checkpoint inhibitor. Blood was sampled before treatment (T0) and at week 3 (W3), after the first cycle of checkpoint blockade. Except for two patients with rapid clinical progression, response was assessed 12 weeks after the first infusion by RECIST 1.1; disease control meant complete response, partial response or stable disease. Patients were not eligible if they had prior systemic cancer treatment, concomitant immunosuppressant therapy or synchronous other active malignancies. TCR beta was sequenced in both bulk PBMC and plasma cell-free DNA in order to track circulating cells as well as T cell turnover. Lymphoprep and SepMate tubes were used to isolate PBMC from blood, and red cell lysis was then performed. QIAamp DNA Blood Mini kits were used to extract DNA from both PBMC and sorted T cell subsets.

The receptor was derived from a human donor with melanoma. Sample: blood, taken from a patient treated with checkpoint blockade. The chain was built from TRBV6-6 and TRBJ2-7; 11 junctional bases match TRBD1. The CDR3 region: CASGQGQGVYEQYF. The DNA reads TGTGCCAGCGGCCAGGGACAGGGGGTCTACGAGCAGTACTTC.